Listed here are 2 T cell receptor beta chains from one sample, sequenced in a study of blood T cell repertoires in COVID-19. Sequenced by immunoSEQ multiplex PCR; TCRdb stores in-frame clones only, minus some. Of 100,000 to 150,000 clones listed, approximately 80% are singletons. Sequenced input: peripheral blood. Every receptor here comes from a man in his forties with active or convalescent COVID-19.

The chain links TRBV5-1 to TRBJ2-5; no reliable D call. CDR3 length: 15 residues. V dropped 1 base and J dropped 1 base, with 11 bases sitting between them. Germline CDR1 SGHRS, CDR2 YFSETQ. CDR3 DNA sequence: TGCGCCAGCAGCTTGAATTCCGGAGTCCAAGAGACCCAGTACTTC. Protein: CASSLNSGVQETQYF.

The V call is TRBV6-1, the J call TRBJ1-1, with no clear D. V gave up 6 bases and J gave up 0 bases, with 11 bases separating them. This CDR3 spans 14 amino acids. Germline CDR1 MNHNS, CDR2 SASEGT. The CDR3 nucleotides read TGTGCCAGCAGCTTTCCCGAGATGAACACTGAAGCTTTCTTT. It specifies CASSFPEMNTEAFF.